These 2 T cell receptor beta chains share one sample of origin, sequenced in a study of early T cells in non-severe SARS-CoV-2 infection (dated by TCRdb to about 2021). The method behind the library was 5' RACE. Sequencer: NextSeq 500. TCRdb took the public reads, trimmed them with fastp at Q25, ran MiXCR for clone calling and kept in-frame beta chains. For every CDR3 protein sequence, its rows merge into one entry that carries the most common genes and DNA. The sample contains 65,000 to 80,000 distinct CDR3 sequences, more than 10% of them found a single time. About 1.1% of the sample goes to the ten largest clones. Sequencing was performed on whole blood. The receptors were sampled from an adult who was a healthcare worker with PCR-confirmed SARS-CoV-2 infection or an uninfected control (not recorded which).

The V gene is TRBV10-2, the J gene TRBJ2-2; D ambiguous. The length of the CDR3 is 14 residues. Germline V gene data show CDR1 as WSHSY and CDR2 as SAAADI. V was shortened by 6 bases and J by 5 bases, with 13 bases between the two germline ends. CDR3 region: CASRRSTSTGELFF. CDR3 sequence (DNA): TGCGCCAGCAGAAGGAGTACTTCTACCGGGGAGCTGTTTTTT.

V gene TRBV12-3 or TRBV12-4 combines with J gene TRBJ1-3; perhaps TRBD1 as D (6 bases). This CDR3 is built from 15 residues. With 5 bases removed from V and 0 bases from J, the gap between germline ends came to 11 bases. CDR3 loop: CASSGNRVSGNTIYF. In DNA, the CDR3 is TGTGCCAGCAGTGGCAACAGGGTCTCTGGAAACACCATATATTTT.